This TCR beta chain was obtained from a study of blood T cell repertoires in COVID-19. The assay was immunoSEQ multiplex PCR, and TCRdb's table has in-frame clones only and misses some. Among about 410,000 clones listed, 89% were seen once. V shed 3 bases and J 0 bases; nucleotides not matched to a gene: 5. Per germline, CDR1 MNHEY and CDR2 SVGAGI. The CDR3 length is 16 residues. The sequenced material came from peripheral blood. V is TRBV6-5 and J is TRBJ1-1; 9 positions match TRBD1. The source is a woman aged 40 to 55 with COVID-19, enrolled during active disease. This CDR3 reads CASSYLGQGMNTEAFF. CDR3 in DNA: TGTGCCAGCAGTTATTTGGGACAGGGTATGAACACTGAAGCTTTCTTT.